These 22 T cell receptor beta chains were all obtained from the same sample, sequenced in a study of cytomegalovirus exposure and HLA in healthy donors. A multiplex PCR was run with 60 Vbeta primers and 13 Jbeta primers. Assay: immunoSEQ multiplex PCR; the TCRdb copy retains only in-frame clones and omits some. Its table records about 140,000 clones. Sequencing was done on a sample of PBMCs. Receptors were obtained from a young woman in good health and CMV-seronegative.

V is TRBV5-4 and J is TRBJ2-7; 12 nucleotides align to TRBD2. V shed 4 bases and J 5 bases; nucleotides not matched to a gene: 4. The V gene's germline CDR1 is SGHNT and CDR2 YYREEE (reference sequence). CDR3 length equals 14 residues. This CDR3 is CASSRLAGVHEQYF. CDR3 DNA: TGTGCCAGCAGCAGACTAGCGGGAGTCCACGAGCAGTACTTC.

V is TRBV14 and J is TRBJ2-2, with 9 bases lining up with TRBD2. V lost 2 bases, J lost 2 bases, and 6 bases stayed unmatched. The CDR3 extends over 17 amino acids. Germline CDR1 and CDR2: SGHDN and FVKESK. The CDR3, as DNA: TGTGCCAGCAGCCAAACCCTAGCGGGACTAAACACCGGGGAGCTGTTTTTT. Translating gives CASSQTLAGLNTGELFF.

The chain carries TRBV5-8 and TRBJ1-5; 10 nucleotides match TRBD1. This CDR3 region has 17 residues. Looked up from germline, CDR1 is SGHTS and CDR2 is YDEGEE. Losses at the gene ends were 4 bases for V and 0 bases for J; bases not matched to a gene: 7. CDR3 sequence reads: CASSRDRGFYSNQPQHF. CDR3 DNA: TGTGCCAGCAGCCGGGACAGGGGCTTTTATAGCAATCAGCCCCAGCATTTT.

The chain carries TRBV6-1 and TRBJ2-2, with 8 positions matching TRBD1. CDR3 length equals 14 residues. With V trimmed by 4 bases and J by 8 bases, 6 bases remained unmatched. CDR1 MNHNS and CDR2 SASEGT come from the germline V gene. For the CDR3, the DNA is TGTGCCAGCAGTGGCAGACAGGGGTGGGGGGAGCTGTTTTTT. Translation: CASSGRQGWGELFF.

This chain joins TRBV6-4 and TRBJ2-3; the match to TRBD2 covers 8 bases. The CDR3 runs to 16 residues. CDR1 MRHNA and CDR2 SNTAGT come from the germline V gene. With 3 bases clipped from V and 2 bases from J, the junction kept 7 bases outside the gene matches. The CDR3 DNA reads TGTGCCAGCAGTGAGACGGCTAGCGGGTACACAGATACGCAGTATTTT. It codes for CASSETASGYTDTQYF.

The V gene is TRBV12-5, the J gene TRBJ2-3; D call uncertain. The CDR3 consists of 16 residues. Trimming took 2 bases from V and 2 from J, leaving 14 bases between them. Per the germline V gene, CDR1 is LGHNT and CDR2 is FRNRAP. In DNA, the CDR3 is TGTGCTAGTGGTTTGCCCCGCGCGTCACTCACAGATACGCAGTATTTT. Its protein is CASGLPRASLTDTQYF.

The chain is built from TRBV4-1 and TRBJ1-6, with 9 bases aligning to TRBD1. V dropped 2 bases and J dropped 0; count of bases not matched to a gene: 8. Germline loops: CDR1 MGHRA, CDR2 YSYEKL. The CDR3 is 19 residues long. The CDR3 DNA reads TGCGCCAGCAGCCAACCCCCCGGGACAGGGTCCTCCTATAATTCACCCCTCCACTTT. This encodes CASSQPPGTGSSYNSPLHF.

The chain uses TRBV27 and TRBJ2-7, with 9 bases fitting TRBD1. V gave up 4 bases and J gave up 2 bases; unmatched junction bases: 15. This CDR3 spans 18 amino acids. Germline V CDR1 and CDR2: MNHEY, SMNVEV (reference sequence). This CDR3 is CASSYRGATGGRPYEQYF. CDR3 in DNA: TGTGCCAGCAGTTATCGGGGGGCGACAGGGGGGCGACCCTACGAGCAGTACTTC.

V and J are TRBV7-9 and TRBJ1-2, with TRBD1 matching 7 bases. V shed 5 bases and J 8 bases; nucleotides not matched to a gene: 5. Germline V CDR1 and CDR2: SEHNR, FQNEAQ (reference sequence). The CDR3 consists of 12 residues. DNA of the CDR3: TGTGCCAGCAGCGGGAGGACAGGCGGCTACACCTTC. Protein: CASSGRTGGYTF.

The V and J genes are TRBV19 and TRBJ2-3; D is uncertain. Germline V CDR1 and CDR2: LNHDA, SQIVND (reference sequence). V shed 3 bases and J shed 2 bases, with 15 bases lying between them. This CDR3 comprises 16 residues. CDR3 sequence: CASSIRWSALTDTQYF. DNA of the CDR3: TGTGCCAGTAGTATCCGCTGGAGCGCCCTCACAGATACGCAGTATTTT.

V is TRBV5-1 and J is TRBJ2-1; 7 nucleotides line up with TRBD1. This CDR3 has 13 residues. With V trimmed by 4 bases and J by 5 bases, 3 bases remained unmatched. Germline-derived CDR1 and CDR2 are SGHRS and YFSETQ. CDR3 in amino acids: CASSRTGNNEQFF. The CDR3 DNA sequence: TGCGCCAGCAGCCGGACAGGTAACAATGAGCAGTTCTTC.

V and J are TRBV11-2 and TRBJ1-5; no firm D call. The germline gives CDR1 SGHAT, CDR2 FQNNGV. Deletions cut 4 bases from V and 1 base from J, with 8 bases between. CDR3 length: 14 residues. DNA of the CDR3: TGTGCCAGCAGCTCCTTCGGGAGCAATCAGCCCCAGCATTTT. Amino acid sequence: CASSSFGSNQPQHF.

The rearrangement links TRBV7-6 to TRBJ2-2; 9 nucleotides match TRBD1. The CDR3 is made up of 14 amino acids. Germline loops: CDR1 SGHVS, CDR2 FNYEAQ. The trim removed 5 bases at V and 7 bases at J, leaving 5 bases unmatched. CDR3 sequence (DNA): TGTGCCAGCAGCCGGACAGGGGACAACGGGGAGCTGTTTTTT. This codes for CASSRTGDNGELFF.

The J gene is TRBJ1-1, the V gene TRBV7-2; no definite D call. Trimming removed 5 bases from V and 3 bases from J, with 10 bases in between. The CDR3 totals 13 residues. Germline lookup yields CDR1 SGHTA and CDR2 FQGNSA. CDR3 sequence (DNA): TGTGCCAGCAGCACCTACACAGACACTGAAGCTTTCTTT. It codes for CASSTYTDTEAFF.

This chain uses TRBV30 with TRBJ2-1, with a weak D call TRBD2 (6 bases). CDR1 is GTSNPN, CDR2 SVGIG, per germline (reference sequence). Trimming left V 5 bases short and J 4 bases short, with 15 bases between. The CDR3 contains 14 residues. CDR3 protein: CAWSALAAYNEQFF. The CDR3 DNA reads TGTGCCTGGTCAGCGTTAGCGGCGTACAATGAGCAGTTCTTC. The full variable domain, completed using reference TRBV30 and TRBJ2-1, is SQTIHQWPATLVQPVGSPLSLECTVEGTSNPNLYWYRQAAGRGLQLLFYSVGIGQISSEVPQNLSASRPQDRQFILSSKKLLLSDSGFYLCAWSALAAYNEQFFGPGTRLTVL.

The chain employs TRBV5-1 and TRBJ2-7; 8 nucleotides align to TRBD1. Germline V gives CDR1 SGHRS, CDR2 YFSETQ. This CDR3 region has 16 residues. Losses at the gene ends were 0 bases for V and 6 bases for J; bases not matched to a gene: 11. Written as DNA, the CDR3 is TGCGCCAGCAGCTTGGCCGGCGGACAGGGTACCGGCGAGCAGTACGTC. Its translation: CASSLAGGQGTGEQYV.

This rearrangement joins TRBV25-1 to TRBJ1-2; D ambiguous. The germline CDR1 and CDR2 sequences are MGHDK and SYGVNS. This CDR3 contains 15 residues. V shed 1 base and J shed 3 bases, with 12 bases lying between them. The CDR3 here is CASSESGGADYGYTF. CDR3 DNA sequence: TGTGCCAGCAGTGAATCTGGAGGAGCGGACTATGGCTACACCTTC.

This chain connects TRBV28 to TRBJ2-3; TRBD1 aligns across 9 bases. Looked up from germline, CDR1 is MDHEN and CDR2 is SYDVKM. There are 19 residues in the CDR3. Unmatched junction bases numbered 15, after V lost 5 bases and J lost 0 bases. This CDR3 is CASSLLGVQGADSTDTQYF. The DNA of the CDR3 is TGTGCCAGCAGTCTCTTGGGGGTACAGGGGGCTGATAGCACAGATACGCAGTATTTT.

CDR3 loop: CASSSTAGLEAFF. The CDR3 DNA follows: TGTGCCAGCAGCTCCACTGCGGGGCTGGAAGCTTTCTTT. V usage is TRBV7-3 and J usage is TRBJ1-1; possibly TRBD1 for D (5 bases). Looked up from germline, CDR1 is SGHTA and CDR2 is FQGTGA. V lost 4 bases to trimming and J lost 8 bases, with 14 bases between them. The CDR3 contains 13 residues.

This sequence joins TRBV6-5 and TRBJ1-6; no firm D call. CDR3 size: 15 residues. Per the germline V gene, CDR1 is MNHEY and CDR2 is SVGAGI. The ends were cut back, 6 bases at V and 4 bases at J, with 13 bases in the middle. Here the CDR3 reads CASSPTLGYNSPLHF. The CDR3, as DNA: TGTGCCAGCAGCCCGACCCTCGGGTATAATTCACCCCTCCACTTT.

The chain employs TRBV29-1 and TRBJ2-3; 7 positions agree with TRBD1. Germline CDR1 and CDR2: SQVTM and ANQGSEA. The CDR3 loop spans 13 amino acids. Trimming cost V 8 bases and J 2 bases; bases outside gene matches: 7. The DNA of the CDR3 is TGCAGCCCAGGGGGTCTTAACACAGATACGCAGTATTTT. This sequence encodes CSPGGLNTDTQYF.

This chain uses TRBV5-4 with TRBJ2-3; TRBD2 is a possible D gene (7 bases). The CDR3 runs 16 residues. Germline V gene data show CDR1 as SGHNT and CDR2 as YYREEE (reference sequence). Trimming stripped 3 bases from V and 4 bases from J, with 18 bases between. CDR3 in DNA: TGTGCCAGCAGCTACCGCCTAGGGGAGGGGGCAGATACGCAGTATTTT. This sequence encodes CASSYRLGEGADTQYF.